Below, one T cell receptor (beta chain) is given with its context. Its antigen is still unknown. The source of the sample is a study of long-term antiretroviral therapy in people with HIV. Study-wide findings and caveats: Information pertaining to ART adherence, viral resistance or therapeutic modifications was not obtained. The clones with expansion before ART were dominant in the repertoire at all time points.

Treatment locations for all participants with HIV were in the United States. The CDR3 has 17 residues. Germline CDR1 and CDR2: SGHRS and YFSETQ. V shed 4 bases and J 7 bases; nucleotides not matched to a gene: 12. Researchers ran immunoSEQ v3.0 at survey level. Clones were read by immunoSEQ multiplex PCR, and TCRdb kept only the in-frame ones, dropping some. The repertoire consists of fewer than 35,000 clones, with approximately 78% occurring once and the leading ten covering 12% to 15%. The chain has TRBV5-1 and TRBJ2-1; 12 nucleotides align to TRBD2. This TCR came from a man over 45 with HIV. The sequencing here drew on unsorted PBMCs, taken 2.9 years after starting antiretroviral therapy. The CDR3: CASSVEILAGGPNEQFF. In DNA, the CDR3 is TGCGCCAGCAGCGTGGAGATACTAGCGGGGGGTCCTAATGAGCAGTTCTTC.